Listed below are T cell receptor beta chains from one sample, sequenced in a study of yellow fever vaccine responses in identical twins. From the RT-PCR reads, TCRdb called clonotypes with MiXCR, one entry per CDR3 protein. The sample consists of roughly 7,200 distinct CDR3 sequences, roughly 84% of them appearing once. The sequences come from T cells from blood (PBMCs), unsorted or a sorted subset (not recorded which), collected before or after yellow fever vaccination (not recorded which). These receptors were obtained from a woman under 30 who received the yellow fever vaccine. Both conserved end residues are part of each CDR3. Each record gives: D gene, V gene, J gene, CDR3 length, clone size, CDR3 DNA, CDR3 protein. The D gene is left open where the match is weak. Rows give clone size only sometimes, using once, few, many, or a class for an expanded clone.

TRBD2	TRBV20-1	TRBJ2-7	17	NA	TGCAGTGCTAGAGAGATCTCCACTAGCGGGGAGTTCTACGAGCAGTACTTC	CSAREISTSGEFYEQYF
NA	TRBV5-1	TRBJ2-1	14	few	TGCGCCAGCAGCTTCGACTACCTCTACAATGAGCAGTTCTTC	CASSFDYLYNEQFF
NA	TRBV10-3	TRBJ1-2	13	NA	TGTGCCATCAACCCGACAGGAATCTATGGCTACACCTTC	CAINPTGIYGYTF
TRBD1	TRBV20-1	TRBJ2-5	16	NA	TGCAGTGCTACCGGACAGGGCCCTATCCACCAAGAGACCCAGTACTTC	CSATGQGPIHQETQYF
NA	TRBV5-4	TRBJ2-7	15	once	TGTGCCAGCAGCTTAGCCGGGACCGATACATACGAGCAGTACTTC	CASSLAGTDTYEQYF
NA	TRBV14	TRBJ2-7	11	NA	TGTGCCAGCAGCCCGGGATACGAGCAGTACTTC	CASSPGYEQYF
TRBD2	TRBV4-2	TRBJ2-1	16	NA	TGTGCCAGCATGAAGGGGACTAGCGGGGGGGCCGGTGAGCAGTTCTTC	CASMKGTSGGAGEQFF
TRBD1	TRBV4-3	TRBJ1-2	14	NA	TGCGCCAGCAGCCAAGACCGGGACAGGGGTCGCTACACCTTC	CASSQDRDRGRYTF
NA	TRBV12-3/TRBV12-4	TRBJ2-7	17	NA	TGTGCCAGCAGCCCACTCGAAAGCGGAGCTAGCTCCTACGAGCAGTACTTC	CASSPLESGASSYEQYF
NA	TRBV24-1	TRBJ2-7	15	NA	TGTGCCACCAGTGATTCCGACGGGAACTCCTACGAGCAGTACTTC	CATSDSDGNSYEQYF
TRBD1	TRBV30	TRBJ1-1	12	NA	TGTGCCTGGAGTGCAGACAGGGGACATACTTTCTTT	CAWSADRGHTFF
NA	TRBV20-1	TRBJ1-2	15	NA	TGCAGTGCTAGAGACCCCGGACGGGATTACTATGGCTACACCTTC	CSARDPGRDYYGYTF